Shown below are 2 T cell receptor beta chains from a single sample sequenced in a study of shared clonotypes between healthy human individuals. Selected positively for CCR7 and CD45RO-negative, naive CD8 cells excluded terminally differentiated effector memory CD45RA+ cells. Assay used: immunoSEQ multiplex PCR; TCRdb lists only in-frame clones, some missing. This sample yields some 600,000 clones, of which about 96% are seen a single time; around 0.1% belongs to the top ten. The sample comprised naive CD8+ T cells sorted from blood. These receptors all stem from a woman aged 25 to 39 in good health.

V usage is TRBV2 and J usage is TRBJ1-3; the D is unclear. CDR1 is SNHLY, CDR2 FYNNEI, per germline. Deletions cut 5 bases from V and 3 bases from J, with 8 bases between. This CDR3 is built from 13 residues. The CDR3 is CASSTNSGNTIYF. DNA of the CDR3: TGTGCCAGCAGTACAAACAGTGGAAACACCATATATTTT.

The CDR3 sequence: CASSSTDEQVSPLHF. The CDR3, as DNA: TGTGCCAGCAGTTCCACCGACGAACAGGTTTCACCCCTCCACTTT. The chain has TRBV27 and TRBJ1-6, with D tentatively TRBD1 (5 bases). The V and J ends lost 4 bases and 9 bases respectively, with 16 bases between them. CDR1 MNHEY and CDR2 SMNVEV come from the germline V gene (reference sequence). CDR3 length: 15 amino acids.